The clone carrying this TCR beta chain has more than one count but fewer than ten. Its antigen is not known. Between the trimmed V and J ends, which lost 5 bases and 5 bases, there was a span of 13 bases. CDR1 and CDR2 from the germline V gene are LNHDA and SQIVND (reference sequence). The CDR3 has 13 residues. This entry is derived from a study of CD8+CD57+ T cells in acquired aplastic anemia. Study information: Mean yield of DNA from sorted CD4+ and CD8+ cells was 3 to 3.5 ug. General study findings and limits: Common to patients and controls were 25 to 30 CD8+ CDR3 sequences. The CD8+ Simpson's diversity of patients and controls was not significantly different.

It was genomic DNA that served as the template for profiling TCR beta VDJ and CDR3. TCRdb reprocessed the reads via MiXCR and lists one record per CDR3 protein. Here the sample spans a few hundred thousand distinct CDR3 sequences, roughly three fifths being singletons. The TCR was taken from a human donor with severe aplastic anemia or a healthy control (not recorded which). This chain joins TRBV19 and TRBJ2-7, with D perhaps TRBD1 (6 bases). The source material was sorted CD4+, CD8+, or CD8+CD57+ T cells (not recorded which) from PBMCs. In DNA form, the CDR3 reads TGTGCCAGTAGTCCCCCCGGGACAAACGAGCAGTACTTC. Translated: CASSPPGTNEQYF.